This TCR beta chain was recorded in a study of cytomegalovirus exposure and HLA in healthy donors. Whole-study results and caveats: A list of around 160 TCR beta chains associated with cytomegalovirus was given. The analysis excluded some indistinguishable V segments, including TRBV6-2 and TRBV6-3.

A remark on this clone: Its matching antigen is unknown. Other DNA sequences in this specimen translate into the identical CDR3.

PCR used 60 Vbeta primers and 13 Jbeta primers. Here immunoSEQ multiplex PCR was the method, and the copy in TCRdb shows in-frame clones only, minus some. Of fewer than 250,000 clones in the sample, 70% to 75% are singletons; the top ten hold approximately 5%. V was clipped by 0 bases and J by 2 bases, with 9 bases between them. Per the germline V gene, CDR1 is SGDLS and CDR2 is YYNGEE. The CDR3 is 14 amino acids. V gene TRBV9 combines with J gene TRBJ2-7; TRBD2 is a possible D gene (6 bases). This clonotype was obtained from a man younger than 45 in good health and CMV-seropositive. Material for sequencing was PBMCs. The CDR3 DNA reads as TGTGCCAGCAGCGTAGAGGGCGGGACCTACGAGCAGTACTTC. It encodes CASSVEGGTYEQYF.